This section outlines one T cell receptor beta chain sequence together with its context. The data stem from a study of blood T cell repertoires in COVID-19. Study context: Italy, Spain and the United States were the sources of the convalescent and acute COVID-19 samples. From T cells, B-cell-depleted T cells, or PBMCs came the material, which was cDNA or gDNA.

Authors' methods: Estimation of nucleated cell counts was performed using reference gene primer amplification. Repertoires were generated with immunoSEQ multiplex PCR, while TCRdb's copy carries only in-frame clones and drops some. The V and J calls and clone size are taken from that table; D and trimming were inferred from the DNA. The sample records roughly 360,000 clones, roughly 77% being singletons. CDR3 length: 16 amino acids. The ends lost 3 bases at V and 7 bases at J; junction bases unmatched: 9. The germline gives CDR1 SGHVS, CDR2 FQNEAQ. This rearrangement joins TRBV7-8 to TRBJ1-2, with 12 bases fitting TRBD1. The specimen was peripheral blood. The receptor was isolated from a human donor with acute or convalescent COVID-19. The donor label of this sample is uncertain. In DNA form, the CDR3 reads TGTGCCAGCAGCTTCTACCGGGGACAGGGGGCAAGTGGCTACACCTTC. This codes for CASSFYRGQGASGYTF.